This entry lists 6 T cell receptor beta chains sequenced from one sample in a study of cytomegalovirus exposure and HLA in healthy donors. The study ran its PCR with 60 Vbeta and 13 Jbeta primers. Libraries were prepared by immunoSEQ multiplex PCR; TCRdb keeps only in-frame clonotypes and omits some of them. The repertoire holds under 200,000 clones, roughly 88% seen once, with approximately 8.5% in the top ten. Sequenced sample: PBMCs. These receptors were collected from a man younger than 30 in good health and CMV-seropositive.

The chain uses TRBV5-4 and TRBJ2-5; 7 bases line up with TRBD1. Germline CDR1 reads SGHNT; CDR2 reads YYREEE (reference sequence). The J segment lost 1 base and the V segment lost 5 bases, leaving 5 bases of the junction unmatched. The CDR3 runs 14 residues. The CDR3 reads CASRYRGGQETQYF. In DNA form, the CDR3 reads TGTGCCAGCAGATACAGGGGCGGCCAAGAGACCCAGTACTTC.

The V and J genes are TRBV2 and TRBJ2-3; 7 bases line up with TRBD1. V was pared by 8 bases and J by 1 base, with 6 bases of the junction left unmatched. The germline V gene has CDR1 SNHLY and CDR2 FYNNEI. CDR3 size: 14 residues. CDR3 nucleotide sequence: TGTGCCAGCCGATTCGGGACAGGCACAGATACGCAGTATTTT. It yields the protein CASRFGTGTDTQYF.

The chain links TRBV27 to TRBJ2-7, with 11 bases identical to TRBD2. Losses at the gene ends were 6 bases for V and 2 bases for J; bases not matched to a gene: 6. The CDR3 is made up of 15 amino acids. Germline V CDR1 and CDR2: MNHEY, SMNVEV (reference sequence). Here the CDR3 reads CASSRLAGGPYEQYF. CDR3 nucleotide sequence: TGTGCCAGCAGCCGTCTAGCGGGGGGACCCTACGAGCAGTACTTC.

V and J are TRBV28 and TRBJ2-5; 7 bases match TRBD2. Germline V gene sequence: CDR1 MDHEN, CDR2 SYDVKM. The CDR3 consists of 16 residues. Trimming cost V 2 bases and J 3 bases; bases outside gene matches: 9. CDR3 nucleotides: TGTGCCAGCAGTTTAGCTTCACTTGGGGGGGAAGAGACCCAGTACTTC. Its translation is CASSLASLGGEETQYF.

The J gene is TRBJ1-1, the V gene TRBV30, with TRBD1 as a possible D gene (5 bases). This CDR3 spans 12 amino acids. V dropped 5 bases and J dropped 8 bases, with 15 bases sitting between them. The germline CDR1 and CDR2 sequences are GTSNPN and SVGIG (reference sequence). The CDR3 sequence is CAWGGLGLEAFF. DNA of the CDR3: TGTGCCTGGGGGGGGTTGGGACTGGAAGCTTTCTTT.

The chain joins TRBV5-1 to TRBJ2-7, with 14 bases identical to TRBD2. In germline, CDR1 is SGHRS, CDR2 YFSETQ. V lost 0 bases and J lost 5; bases outside the gene matches: 13. CDR3 length: 19 residues. CDR3 loop: CASSLGTGTSGGKGDEQYF. The CDR3 nucleotides are TGCGCCAGCAGCTTGGGCACCGGGACTAGCGGGGGAAAAGGGGACGAGCAGTACTTC.